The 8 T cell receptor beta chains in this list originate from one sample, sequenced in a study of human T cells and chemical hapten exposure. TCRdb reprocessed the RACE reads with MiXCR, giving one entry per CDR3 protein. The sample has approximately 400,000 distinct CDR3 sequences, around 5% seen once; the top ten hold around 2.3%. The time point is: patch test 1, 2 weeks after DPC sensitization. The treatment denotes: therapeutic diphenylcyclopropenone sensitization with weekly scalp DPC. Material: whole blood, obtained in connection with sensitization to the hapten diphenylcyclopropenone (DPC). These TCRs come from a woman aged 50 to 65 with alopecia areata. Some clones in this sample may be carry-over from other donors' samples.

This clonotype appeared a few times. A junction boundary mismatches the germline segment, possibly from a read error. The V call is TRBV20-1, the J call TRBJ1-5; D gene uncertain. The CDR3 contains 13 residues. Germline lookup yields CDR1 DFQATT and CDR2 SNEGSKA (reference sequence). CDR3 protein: CSAGDGLKGPQHF. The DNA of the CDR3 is TGCAGTGCTGGAGACGGTTTAAAGGGGCCCCAGCATTTT.

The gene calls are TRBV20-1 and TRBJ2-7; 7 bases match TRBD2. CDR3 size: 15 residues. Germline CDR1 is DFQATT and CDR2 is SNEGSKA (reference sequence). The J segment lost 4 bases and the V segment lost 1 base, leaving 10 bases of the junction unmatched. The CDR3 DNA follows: TGCAGTGCTAGAGCTTCAGGCGGGGGTCTTTACGAGCAGTACTTC. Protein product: CSARASGGGLYEQYF.

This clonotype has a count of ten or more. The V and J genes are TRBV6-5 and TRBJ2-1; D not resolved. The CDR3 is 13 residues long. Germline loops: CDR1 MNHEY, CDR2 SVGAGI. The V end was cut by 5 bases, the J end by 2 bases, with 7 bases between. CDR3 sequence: CASSLGPYNEQFF. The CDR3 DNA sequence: TGTGCCAGCAGTCTCGGGCCCTACAATGAGCAGTTCTTC.

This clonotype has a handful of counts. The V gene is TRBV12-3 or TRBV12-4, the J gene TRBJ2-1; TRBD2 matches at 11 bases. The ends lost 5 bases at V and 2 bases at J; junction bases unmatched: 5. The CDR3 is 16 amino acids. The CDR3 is CASSHPSGRTYNEQFF. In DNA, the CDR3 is TGTGCCAGCAGTCACCCTAGCGGGAGGACCTACAATGAGCAGTTCTTC.

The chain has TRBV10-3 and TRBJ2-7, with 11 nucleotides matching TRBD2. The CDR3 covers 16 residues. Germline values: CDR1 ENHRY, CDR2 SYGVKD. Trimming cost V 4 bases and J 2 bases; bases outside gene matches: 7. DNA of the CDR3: TGTGCCATCAGTGGTCCGATAGCGGGAGGGGCCTACGAGCAGTACTTC. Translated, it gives CAISGPIAGGAYEQYF.

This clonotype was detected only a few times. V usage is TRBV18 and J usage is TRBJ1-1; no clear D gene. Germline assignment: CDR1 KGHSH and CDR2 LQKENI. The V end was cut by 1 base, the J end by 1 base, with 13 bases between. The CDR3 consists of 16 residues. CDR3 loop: CASSPLALEGNTEAFF. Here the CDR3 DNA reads TGTGCCAGCTCACCACTGGCCCTAGAAGGGAACACTGAAGCTTTCTTT.

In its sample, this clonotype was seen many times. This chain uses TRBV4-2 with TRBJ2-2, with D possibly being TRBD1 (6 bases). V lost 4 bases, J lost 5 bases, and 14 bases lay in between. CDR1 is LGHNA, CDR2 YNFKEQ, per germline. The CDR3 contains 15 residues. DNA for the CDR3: TGTGCCAGCAGCCCTAATACAGGGTGGACCGGGGAGCTGTTTTTT. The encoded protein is CASSPNTGWTGELFF.

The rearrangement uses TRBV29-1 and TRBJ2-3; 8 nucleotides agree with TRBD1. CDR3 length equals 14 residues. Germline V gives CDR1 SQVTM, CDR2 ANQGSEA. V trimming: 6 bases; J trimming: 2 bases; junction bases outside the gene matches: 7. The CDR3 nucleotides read TGCAGCGTGGTCGACAGGGGAAACACAGATACGCAGTATTTT. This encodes CSVVDRGNTDTQYF.